This entry is about one TCR beta chain. What it binds is not known. The data stem from a study of shared clonotypes between healthy human individuals. Every donor, a Caucasian adult, lived in Nashville, Tennessee. This CDR3 is built from 16 residues. Between the trimmed V and J ends, which lost 1 base and 0 bases, there was a span of 11 bases. Germline V gene sequence: CDR1 SGHRS, CDR2 YFSETQ. Assay used: immunoSEQ multiplex PCR; TCRdb lists only in-frame clones, some missing. The sample lists roughly 2 million clones, approximately 96% occurring once. Study-wide results and caveats: Across a handful of donors, naive CD4 shared 4.5% to 6%, naive CD8 around 3.8%, memory CD4 2.3%, memory CD8 about 0.4%. Clonotype sharing across donors was expected to vary with sequencing depth. The study drew on few donors, limiting represented genetic and exposure-history diversity.

V gene TRBV5-1 combines with J gene TRBJ2-1; D gene unclear. Sequenced material: naive CD4+ T cells sorted from blood. Specified subset: CD45RA+ positively selected. The receptor was isolated from a man aged 18 to 29 in good health. The CDR3 DNA reads as TGCGCCAGCAGCTTGCTGGCCACGAGCTCCTACAATGAGCAGTTCTTC. Its translation is CASSLLATSSYNEQFF.